The 27 T cell receptor beta chains in this list originate from one sample, sequenced in a study of Ad26.COV2.S vaccination and SARS-CoV-2 variants. Treatment given: roughly 20 received Ad26.COV2.S at low or high dose, single or two shots; about 5 received placebo; per-sample allocation not given. Specimens were obtained on day 63 following the first vaccine or placebo injection. Clones were read by immunoSEQ multiplex PCR, and TCRdb kept only the in-frame ones, dropping some. The sample includes about 350,000 clones, around 90% seen only once; the top ten take around 6.4%. This sample comprised peripheral blood, obtained in a trial of Ad26.COV2.S vaccine versus placebo. The origin of the receptors is a person between 18 and 65 years old who received the Ad26.COV2.S COVID-19 vaccine or a placebo.

The chain joins TRBV2 to TRBJ2-1; D is ambiguous. Germline CDR1 is SNHLY and CDR2 is FYNNEI. There are 15 residues in the CDR3. The V end lost 7 bases, the J end lost 9 bases, and 22 bases lay between the germline ends. CDR3 protein: CASNSALGRTAEQFF. The CDR3 DNA reads as TGTGCCAGCAATTCCGCGCTTGGCCGGACGGCTGAGCAGTTCTTC.

The chain couples TRBV6-2 or TRBV6-3 to TRBJ2-7, with D tentatively TRBD1 (6 bases). Trimming stripped 3 bases from V and 5 bases from J, with 14 bases between. This CDR3 is 14 amino acids long. Germline V gene lookup returns CDR1 MNHEY and CDR2 SVGEGT. CDR3 nucleotides: TGTGCCAGCAGTTATTGGCAGGGGTCCCACGAGCAGTACTTC. This translates into CASSYWQGSHEQYF.

The chain is built from TRBV12-2 and TRBJ1-4; the D call TRBD1 from the table was never checked on the DNA. TRBV12-2 constitutes a pseudogene. The CDR3 is made up of 18 amino acids. The DNA of the CDR3 is TGTGCAAGTCGCTTTCGAAAGGCATCGACAGGGTTGGGTGAAAAACTGTTTTTT. Translation gives CASRFRKASTGLGEKLFF.

CDR3 sequence: CSVSGGSYYNEQFF. CDR3 DNA: TGCAGCGTCTCAGGGGGTAGCTACTACAATGAGCAGTTCTTC. V and J are TRBV29-1 and TRBJ2-1; 7 bases fit TRBD1. J was trimmed by 3 bases and V by 6 bases; bases with no gene match: 8. Per the germline V gene, CDR1 is SQVTM and CDR2 is ANQGSEA. The CDR3 length is 14 residues.

This chain uses TRBV6-5 with TRBJ1-5; D possibly corresponds to TRBD1 (6 bases). The V end lost 5 bases, the J end lost 0 bases, and 11 bases lay between the germline ends. CDR1 and CDR2 (germline): MNHEY, SVGAGI. The CDR3 consists of 15 residues. The CDR3 here is CASSRGQYSNQPQHF. CDR3 DNA sequence: TGTGCCAGCAGTCGCGGACAGTATAGCAATCAGCCCCAGCATTTT.

The sample holds one count of this clone. J is TRBJ1-2 and V is TRBV30; D is possibly TRBD1 (6 bases). Germline values: CDR1 GTSNPN, CDR2 SVGIG (reference sequence). This CDR3 is 15 amino acids long. Trimming removed 0 bases at V and 8 bases at J, with 19 bases between. CDR3 sequence reads: CAWSVLGGPRDGYTF. The DNA of the CDR3 is TGTGCCTGGAGTGTACTCGGGGGCCCAAGGGACGGCTACACCTTC.

The chain employs TRBV4-2 and TRBJ1-1, with a tentative D call TRBD1 (5 bases). Trimming pared 1 base from V and 1 base from J, leaving 7 bases between. There are 14 residues in the CDR3. In germline, CDR1 is LGHNA, CDR2 YNFKEQ. In DNA form, the CDR3 reads TGTGCCAGCAGCCAAGCAGGGCAGAACACTGAAGCTTTCTTT. Protein product: CASSQAGQNTEAFF.

The CDR3 loop reads CASSLQDRKNSYEQYF. In DNA form, the CDR3 reads TGTGCCAGCAGTCTGCAGGACAGAAAAAACTCCTACGAGCAGTACTTC. This chain joins TRBV3-1 (or the pseudogene TRBV3-2) and TRBJ2-7, with a weak D call TRBD1 (6 bases). Deletions cut 6 bases from V and 0 bases from J, with 18 bases between. Germline loops: CDR1 LGHDT, CDR2 YNNKEL (reference sequence). The CDR3 runs 16 residues.

As concerns this clone: One end of the junction is discordant with germline, which a read error may explain. Within the sample, other DNA sequences also encode this same CDR3. The gene calls are TRBV4-2 and TRBJ1-2; 9 positions agree with TRBD1. Germline lookup yields CDR1 LGHNA and CDR2 YNFKEQ. The CDR3 spans 14 residues. The CDR3 region is CASSQDGTGLGYTF. The CDR3 DNA sequence: TGTGCCAGCAGCCAAGACGGGACAGGGCTTGGCTATACCTTC.

The CDR3 protein is CASSSLRGLNEKLFF. CDR3 coding DNA: TGTGCCAGCAGCTCCCTGAGGGGTCTAAATGAAAAACTGTTTTTT. This chain connects TRBV11-2 to TRBJ1-4; D possibly corresponds to TRBD1 (5 bases). The CDR3 totals 15 residues. Per germline, CDR1 SGHAT and CDR2 FQNNGV. Trimming removed 4 bases at V and 5 bases at J, with 14 bases between.

This rearrangement joins TRBV13 to TRBJ1-4; D remains unclear. V was shortened by 1 base and J by 6 bases, with 9 bases between the two germline ends. This CDR3 comprises 14 residues. The germline CDR1 and CDR2 sequences are PRHDT and FYEKMQ (reference sequence). Written as DNA, the CDR3 is TGTGCCAGCAGCTTAGCCCAAAGCGATGAAAAACTGTTTTTT. Protein product: CASSLAQSDEKLFF.

The CDR3 loop reads CASSQEEGAQTEAFF. CDR3 sequence (DNA): TGCGCCAGCAGCCAAGAAGAAGGGGCGCAAACTGAAGCTTTCTTT. This chain joins TRBV4-3 and TRBJ1-1; a possible D gene is TRBD1 (5 bases). The germline V gene encodes CDR1 LGHNA and CDR2 YSLEER. The CDR3 contains 15 residues. Trimming cost V 0 bases and J 5 bases, with 13 bases left between them.

The genes are TRBV7-2 and TRBJ2-2; tentatively, D is TRBD1 (6 bases). The V end lost 6 bases, the J end lost 5 bases, and 19 bases lay between the germline ends. This CDR3 has 16 residues. Germline V gene data show CDR1 as SGHTA and CDR2 as FQGNSA. Written as DNA, the CDR3 is TGTGCCAGCAGGCCGCCGGGACAACAACCTACCGGGGAGCTGTTTTTT. Translating it yields CASRPPGQQPTGELFF. Based on the CDR3 plus reference TRBV7-2 and TRBJ2-2, the full variable domain is GAGVSQSPSNKVTEKGKDVELRCDPISGHTALYWYRQSLGQGLEFLIYFQGNSAPDKSGLPSDRFSAERTGGSVSTLTIQRTQQEDSAVYLCASRPPGQQPTGELFFGEGSRLTVL.

V and J are TRBV30 and TRBJ2-5; D is unresolved. CDR3 length: 12 amino acids. Trimming took off 0 bases at V and 4 bases at J, with 6 bases between the two ends. Looked up from germline, CDR1 is GTSNPN and CDR2 is SVGIG (reference sequence). CDR3 loop: CAWSVTTETQYF. CDR3 coding DNA: TGTGCCTGGAGTGTAACGACAGAGACCCAGTACTTC.

This chain links TRBV5-1 with TRBJ1-1, with a possible D match to TRBD1 (6 bases). This CDR3 has 15 residues. The V and J ends lost 5 bases and 1 base respectively, with 15 bases between them. Looked up from germline, CDR1 is SGHRS and CDR2 is YFSETQ. CDR3 amino acids: CASRRDGTQNTEAFF. As DNA, the CDR3 is TGCGCCAGCAGGCGGGACGGGACACAGAACACTGAAGCTTTCTTT.

This clone was observed once. V gene TRBV9 combines with J gene TRBJ1-6; D call uncertain. Germline V gives CDR1 SGDLS, CDR2 YYNGEE. The germline V and J ends were trimmed by 0 bases and 9 bases, with 4 bases remaining between them. The CDR3 is 12 residues long. CDR3 region: CASSVDGSPLHF. DNA of the CDR3: TGTGCCAGCAGCGTAGACGGTTCACCCCTCCACTTT. The full variable domain, in which reference TRBV9 and TRBJ1-6 provide the parts outside the CDR3, is DSGVTQTPKHLITATGQRVTLRCSPRSGDLSVYWYQQSLDQGLQFLIQYYNGEERAKGNILERFSAQQFPDLHSELNLSSLELGDSALYFCASSVDGSPLHFGNGTRLTVT.

J is TRBJ2-1 and V is TRBV19, with 9 bases lining up with TRBD2. Germline V lookup: CDR1 LNHDA, CDR2 SQIVND (reference sequence). The ends lost 7 bases at V and 9 bases at J; junction bases unmatched: 10. This CDR3 spans 14 amino acids. The CDR3 nucleotides are TGTGCCAGTAATTTGCGGGGGGGCCAGTTTGAGCAGTTCTTC. Translated, it gives CASNLRGGQFEQFF.

The chain recombines TRBV29-1 with TRBJ2-7; D gene uncertain. The CDR3 consists of 11 residues. CDR1 and CDR2 from the germline V gene are SQVTM and ANQGSEA. The germline V and J ends were trimmed by 6 bases and 5 bases, with 11 bases remaining between them. CDR3 sequence reads: CSVRSGHEQYF. CDR3 nucleotides: TGCAGCGTAAGATCAGGCCACGAGCAGTACTTC.

This clone was picked up one time. This sequence joins TRBV7-3 and TRBJ2-5; 8 positions agree with TRBD2. Germline CDR1 and CDR2: SGHTA and FQGTGA. With 4 bases clipped from V and 2 bases from J, the junction kept 6 bases outside the gene matches. The length of the CDR3 is 15 residues. CDR3 protein: CASSSSRGAQETQYF. The CDR3 bases are TGTGCCAGCAGCTCCTCGCGGGGGGCACAAGAGACCCAGTACTTC.

The genes are TRBV11-3 and TRBJ2-5; 10 bases line up with TRBD2. V was clipped by 3 bases and J by 2 bases; unmatched bases: 9. The germline CDR1 and CDR2 sequences are SGHNT and YENEEA. CDR3 length: 17 amino acids. The CDR3 bases are TGTGCCAGCAGCTTGAGGGGTGGACTAGCGGTGCAAGAGACCCAGTACTTC. Translating it yields CASSLRGGLAVQETQYF.

The gene calls are TRBV6-5 and TRBJ2-7; D is perhaps TRBD1 or TRBD2 (5 bases each). The germline V gene has CDR1 MNHEY and CDR2 SVGAGI. The CDR3 extends over 13 amino acids. Trimming took off 6 bases at V and 3 bases at J, with 12 bases between the two ends. CDR3 region: CASRATGGYEQYF. For the CDR3, the DNA is TGTGCCAGCAGAGCAACAGGAGGCTACGAGCAGTACTTC.

This chain joins TRBV10-3 and TRBJ1-3, with TRBD1 matching over 9 bases. The CDR3 is made up of 14 amino acids. The germline CDR1 and CDR2 sequences are ENHRY and SYGVKD. The V gene end was trimmed by 6 bases and the J gene end by 4 bases; junction bases not matched to a gene: 4. CDR3 amino acids: CAIRTGGSGNTIYF. The CDR3 DNA reads TGTGCCATCAGGACAGGGGGATCAGGAAACACCATATATTTT.

The chain carries TRBV19 and TRBJ2-2; TRBD1 matches at 8 bases. The junction had 8 bases not matched to a gene; V was cut back by 7 bases and J by 1 base. The CDR3 contains 16 residues. CDR1 and CDR2 from the germline V gene are LNHDA and SQIVND (reference sequence). The DNA of the CDR3 is TGTGCCAGTATCCGCCCGGGACAGGAGAACACCGGGGAGCTGTTTTTT. As protein: CASIRPGQENTGELFF.

This sequence joins TRBV6-5 and TRBJ1-2; 8 bases agree with TRBD1. Trimming removed 1 base from V and 8 bases from J; junction bases left unmatched: 6. The length of the CDR3 is 14 residues. Germline values: CDR1 MNHEY, CDR2 SVGAGI. The CDR3 DNA follows: TGTGCCAGCAGTTACTTCGACAGGGGCGGCGGCTACACCTTC. Encoded protein: CASSYFDRGGGYTF.

This clone came up once. The sample holds other DNA sequences that translate to the same CDR3. The rearrangement uses TRBV7-3 and TRBJ2-3; D not resolved. Germline CDR1 SGHTA, CDR2 FQGTGA. The CDR3 has 12 residues. The ends were cut back, 4 bases at V and 2 bases at J, with 4 bases in the middle. CDR3 nucleotides: TGTGCCAGCAGCTCGTCCACAGATACGCAGTATTTT. Encoded protein: CASSSSTDTQYF.

V is TRBV29-1 and J is TRBJ2-1; 10 bases agree with TRBD1. The CDR3 is 14 amino acids. From germline, CDR1 is SQVTM and CDR2 ANQGSEA. Trimming cost V 4 bases and J 8 bases; bases outside gene matches: 8. DNA of the CDR3: TGCAGCGTTGCCCGGGACAGGGGAACGGATGAGCAGTTCTTC. Protein sequence: CSVARDRGTDEQFF.

J is TRBJ2-2 and V is TRBV9; 11 nucleotides align to TRBD2. The CDR3 extends over 16 amino acids. V lost 2 bases to trimming and J lost 4 bases; unmatched junction nucleotides: 4. Germline lookup yields CDR1 SGDLS and CDR2 YYNGEE. The DNA for the CDR3 is TGTGCCAGCAGCGTGGCGACTAGCGGGGCCACCGGGGAGCTGTTTTTT. This gives the protein CASSVATSGATGELFF.